This TCR beta chain is drawn from a study of T cell repertoires in cytomegalovirus infection. Study-level background: Public signatures in TCR beta pointed to CMV infection and matching HLA type.

TCRdb processed the reads anew with MiXCR; each CDR3 protein has one entry. This sample yields around 350,000 distinct CDR3 sequences, of which roughly 20% are seen a single time; roughly 9% belongs to the top ten. CDR3 length: 14 residues. V was clipped by 4 bases and J by 5 bases, with 14 bases between them. Germline loops: CDR1 SGHVS, CDR2 FQNEAQ. This clonotype was observed at least ten times. The sequence derives from a human donor in good health (CMV status not recorded). Some clones in this sample may be carry-over from other donors' samples. The chain employs TRBV7-8 and TRBJ1-2; no reliable D call. The sample was PBMCs. For the CDR3, the DNA is TGTGCCAGCAGCTCCTTCGATGCCGGGTATGGCTACACCTTC. Translation: CASSSFDAGYGYTF.